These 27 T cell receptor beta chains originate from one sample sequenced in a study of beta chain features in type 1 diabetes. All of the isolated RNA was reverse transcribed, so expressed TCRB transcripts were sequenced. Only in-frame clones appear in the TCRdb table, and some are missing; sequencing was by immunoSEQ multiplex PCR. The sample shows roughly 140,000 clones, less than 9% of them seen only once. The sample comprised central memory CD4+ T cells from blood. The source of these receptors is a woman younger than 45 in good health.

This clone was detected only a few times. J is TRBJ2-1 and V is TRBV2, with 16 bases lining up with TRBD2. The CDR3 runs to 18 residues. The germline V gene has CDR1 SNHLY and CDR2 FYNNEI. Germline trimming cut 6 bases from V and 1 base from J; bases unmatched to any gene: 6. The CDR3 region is CASRTGLAGGRSYNEQFF. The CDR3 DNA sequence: TGTGCCAGCAGGACGGGACTAGCGGGAGGGAGATCCTACAATGAGCAGTTCTTC.

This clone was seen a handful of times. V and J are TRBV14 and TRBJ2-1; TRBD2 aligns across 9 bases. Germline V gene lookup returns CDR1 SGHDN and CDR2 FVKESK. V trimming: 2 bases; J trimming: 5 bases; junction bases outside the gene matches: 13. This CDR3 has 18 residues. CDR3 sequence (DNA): TGTGCCAGCAGCCAACTTATAAGCGGGCTAGCGGGAAACAATGAGCAGTTCTTC. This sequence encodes CASSQLISGLAGNNEQFF.

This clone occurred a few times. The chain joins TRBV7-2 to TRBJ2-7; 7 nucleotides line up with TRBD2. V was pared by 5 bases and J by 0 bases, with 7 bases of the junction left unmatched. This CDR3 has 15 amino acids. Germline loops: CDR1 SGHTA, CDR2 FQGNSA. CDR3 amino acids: CASSLGGVASYEQYF. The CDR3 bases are TGTGCCAGCAGCCTGGGGGGGGTAGCCTCCTACGAGCAGTACTTC. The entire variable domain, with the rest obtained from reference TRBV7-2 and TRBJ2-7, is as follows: GAGVSQSPSNKVTEKGKDVELRCDPISGHTALYWYRQSLGQGLEFLIYFQGNSAPDKSGLPSDRFSAERTGGSVSTLTIQRTQQEDSAVYLCASSLGGVASYEQYFGPGTRLTVT.

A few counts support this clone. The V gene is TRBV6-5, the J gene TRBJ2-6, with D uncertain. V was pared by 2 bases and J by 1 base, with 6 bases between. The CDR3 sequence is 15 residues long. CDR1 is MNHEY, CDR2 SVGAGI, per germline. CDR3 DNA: TGTGCCAGCAGTTACCAGGTTTCTGGGGCCAACGTCCTGACTTTC. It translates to CASSYQVSGANVLTF.

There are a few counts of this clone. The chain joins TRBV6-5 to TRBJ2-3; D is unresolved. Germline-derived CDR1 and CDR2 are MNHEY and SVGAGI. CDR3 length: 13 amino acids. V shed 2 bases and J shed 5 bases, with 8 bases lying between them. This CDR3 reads CASSYGQQDTQYF. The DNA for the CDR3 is TGTGCCAGCAGTTACGGGCAGCAAGATACGCAGTATTTT.

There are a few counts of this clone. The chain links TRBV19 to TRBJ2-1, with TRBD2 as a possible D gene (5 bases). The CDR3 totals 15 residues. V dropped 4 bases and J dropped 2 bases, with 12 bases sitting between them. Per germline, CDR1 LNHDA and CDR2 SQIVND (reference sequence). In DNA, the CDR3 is TGTGCCAGTAGTAGGAGCGGAGGCGCCTACAATGAGCAGTTCTTC. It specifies CASSRSGGAYNEQFF.

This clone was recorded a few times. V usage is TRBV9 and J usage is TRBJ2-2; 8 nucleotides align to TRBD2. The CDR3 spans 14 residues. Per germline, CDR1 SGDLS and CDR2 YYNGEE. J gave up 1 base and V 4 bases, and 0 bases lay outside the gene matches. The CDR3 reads CASSLAGNTGELFF. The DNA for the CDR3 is TGTGCCAGCAGCCTAGCGGGGAACACCGGGGAGCTGTTTTTT.

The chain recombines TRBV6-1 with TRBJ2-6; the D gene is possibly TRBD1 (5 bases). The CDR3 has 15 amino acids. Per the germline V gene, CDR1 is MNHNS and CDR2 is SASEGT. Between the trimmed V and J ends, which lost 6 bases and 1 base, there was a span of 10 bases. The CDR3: CASRSQGSGANVLTF. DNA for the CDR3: TGTGCCAGCAGGAGTCAGGGTTCTGGGGCCAACGTCCTGACTTTC.

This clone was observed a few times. The chain's CDR3 is CASSHGHNYEQYF. The DNA for the CDR3 is TGTGCCAGCAGCCATGGACACAATTACGAGCAGTACTTC. The rearrangement links TRBV7-9 to TRBJ2-7; D may be TRBD1 (5 bases). The V end was cut by 5 bases, the J end by 4 bases, with 12 bases between. CDR3 length: 13 amino acids. Germline V gene sequence: CDR1 SEHNR, CDR2 FQNEAQ (reference sequence).

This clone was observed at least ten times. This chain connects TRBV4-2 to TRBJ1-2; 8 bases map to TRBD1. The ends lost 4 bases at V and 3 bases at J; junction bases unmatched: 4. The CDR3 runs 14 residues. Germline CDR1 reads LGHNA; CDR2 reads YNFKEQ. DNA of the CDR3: TGTGCCAGCAGCCGGGGACAGGTGGACTATGGCTACACCTTC. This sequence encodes CASSRGQVDYGYTF.

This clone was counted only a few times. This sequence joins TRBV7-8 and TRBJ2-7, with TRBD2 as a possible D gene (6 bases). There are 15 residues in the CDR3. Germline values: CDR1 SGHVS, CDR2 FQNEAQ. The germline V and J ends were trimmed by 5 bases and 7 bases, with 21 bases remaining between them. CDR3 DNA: TGTGCCAGCAGCGAGTCGGGATGGCGGGGTGGAGAGCAGTACTTC. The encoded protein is CASSESGWRGGEQYF. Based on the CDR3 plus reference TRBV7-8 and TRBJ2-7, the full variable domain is GAGVSQSPRYKVAKRGQDVALRCDPISGHVSLFWYQQALGQGPEFLTYFQNEAQLDKSGLPSDRFFAERPEGSVSTLKIQRTQQEDSAVYLCASSESGWRGGEQYFGPGTRLTVT.

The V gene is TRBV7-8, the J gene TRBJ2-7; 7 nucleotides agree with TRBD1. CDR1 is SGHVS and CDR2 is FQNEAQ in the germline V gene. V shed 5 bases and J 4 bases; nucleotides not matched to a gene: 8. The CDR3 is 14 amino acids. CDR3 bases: TGTGCCAGCAGCGCTAACAGGGGCCGGTACGAGCAGTACTTC. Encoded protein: CASSANRGRYEQYF.

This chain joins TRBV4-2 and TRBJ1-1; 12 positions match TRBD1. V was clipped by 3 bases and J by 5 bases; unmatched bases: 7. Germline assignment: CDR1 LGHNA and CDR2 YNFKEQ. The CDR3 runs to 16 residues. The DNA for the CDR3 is TGTGCCAGCAGCCAGGGGACAGGGGGCTGGGAAACTGAAGCTTTCTTT. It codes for CASSQGTGGWETEAFF.

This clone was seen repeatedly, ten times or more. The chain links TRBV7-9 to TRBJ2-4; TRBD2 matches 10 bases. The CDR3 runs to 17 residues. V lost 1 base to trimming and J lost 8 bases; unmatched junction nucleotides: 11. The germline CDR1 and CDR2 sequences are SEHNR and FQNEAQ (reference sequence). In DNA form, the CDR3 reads TGTGCCAGCAGCTTAGGGAGGGCTAGCGGGAGTGCCGACATTCAGTACTTC. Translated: CASSLGRASGSADIQYF.

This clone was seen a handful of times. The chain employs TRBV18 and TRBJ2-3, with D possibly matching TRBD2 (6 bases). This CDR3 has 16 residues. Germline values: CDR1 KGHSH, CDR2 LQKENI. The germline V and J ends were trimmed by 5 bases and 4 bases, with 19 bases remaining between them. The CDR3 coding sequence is TGTGCCAGCTCATCCCAAAGTACCAGGGAGGCAGATACGCAGTATTTT. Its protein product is CASSSQSTREADTQYF.

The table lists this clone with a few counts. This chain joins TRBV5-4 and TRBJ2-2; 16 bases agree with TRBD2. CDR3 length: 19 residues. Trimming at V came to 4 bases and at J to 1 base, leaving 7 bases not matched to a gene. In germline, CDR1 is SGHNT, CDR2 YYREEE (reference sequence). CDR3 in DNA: TGTGCCAGCAGCAAACCGGGACTAGCGGGAGGGAAGAACACCGGGGAGCTGTTTTTT. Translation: CASSKPGLAGGKNTGELFF.

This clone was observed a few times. CDR3 DNA: TGCGCCAGCAGCCAAGTAGGGAGCCCGGGAGATACGCAGTATTTT. Translation: CASSQVGSPGDTQYF. The rearrangement links TRBV4-3 to TRBJ2-3; D is perhaps TRBD2 (5 bases). V lost 1 base and J 5 bases, leaving 13 bases between the germline ends. Germline CDR1 is LGHNA and CDR2 is YSLEER. The CDR3 is 15 residues long.

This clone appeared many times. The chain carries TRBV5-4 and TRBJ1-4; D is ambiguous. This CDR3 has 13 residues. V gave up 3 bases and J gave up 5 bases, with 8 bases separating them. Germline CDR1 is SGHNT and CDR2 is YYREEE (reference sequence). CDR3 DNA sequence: TGTGCCAGCAGCTCTATGAGGAATGAAAAACTGTTTTTT. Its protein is CASSSMRNEKLFF. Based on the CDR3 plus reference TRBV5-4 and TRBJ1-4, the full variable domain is ETGVTQSPTHLIKTRGQQVTLRCSSQSGHNTVSWYQQALGQGPQFIFQYYREEENGRGNFPPRFSGLQFPNYSSELNVNALELDDSALYLCASSSMRNEKLFFGSGTQLSVL.

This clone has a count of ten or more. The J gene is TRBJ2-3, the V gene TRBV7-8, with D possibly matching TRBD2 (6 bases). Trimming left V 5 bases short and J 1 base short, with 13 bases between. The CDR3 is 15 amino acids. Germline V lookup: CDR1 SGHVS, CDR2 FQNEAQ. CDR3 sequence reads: CASSPRRDGTDTQYF. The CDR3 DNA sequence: TGTGCCAGCAGCCCGAGGCGGGACGGCACAGATACGCAGTATTTT. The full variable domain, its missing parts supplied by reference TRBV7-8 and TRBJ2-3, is GAGVSQSPRYKVAKRGQDVALRCDPISGHVSLFWYQQALGQGPEFLTYFQNEAQLDKSGLPSDRFFAERPEGSVSTLKIQRTQQEDSAVYLCASSPRRDGTDTQYFGPGTRLTVL.

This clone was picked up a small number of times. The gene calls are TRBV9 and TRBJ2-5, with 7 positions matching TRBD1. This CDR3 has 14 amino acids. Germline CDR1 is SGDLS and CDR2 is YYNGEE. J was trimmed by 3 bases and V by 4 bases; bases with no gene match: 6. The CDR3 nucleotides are TGTGCCAGCAGCCCTGGACAGGCCAAAGAGACCCAGTACTTC. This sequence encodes CASSPGQAKETQYF.

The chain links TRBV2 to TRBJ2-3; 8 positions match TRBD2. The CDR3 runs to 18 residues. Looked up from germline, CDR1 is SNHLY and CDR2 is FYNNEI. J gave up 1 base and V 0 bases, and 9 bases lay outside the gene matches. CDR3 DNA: TGTGCCAGCAGTGAAGCCCTACTAGCGGCGGTAGGCACAGATACGCAGTATTTT. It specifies CASSEALLAAVGTDTQYF.

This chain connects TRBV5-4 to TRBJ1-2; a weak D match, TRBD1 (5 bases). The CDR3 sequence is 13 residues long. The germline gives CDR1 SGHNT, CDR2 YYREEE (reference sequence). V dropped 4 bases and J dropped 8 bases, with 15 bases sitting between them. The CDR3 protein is CASSIDQTVGYTF. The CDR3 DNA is TGTGCCAGCAGCATCGACCAGACAGTAGGCTACACCTTC.

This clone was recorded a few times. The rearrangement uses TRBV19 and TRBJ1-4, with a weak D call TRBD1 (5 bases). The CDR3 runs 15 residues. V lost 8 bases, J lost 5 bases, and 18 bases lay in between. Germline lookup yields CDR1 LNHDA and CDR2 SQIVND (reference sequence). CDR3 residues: CASSPRRGGNEKLFF. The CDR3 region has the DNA TGTGCCAGTTCCCCGCGGAGGGGCGGAAATGAAAAACTGTTTTTT. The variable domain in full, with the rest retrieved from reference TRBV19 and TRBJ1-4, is DGGITQSPKYLFRKEGQNVTLSCEQNLNHDAMYWYRQDPGQGLRLIYYSQIVNDFQKGDIAEGYSVSREKKESFPLTVTSAQKNPTAFYLCASSPRRGGNEKLFFGSGTQLSVL.

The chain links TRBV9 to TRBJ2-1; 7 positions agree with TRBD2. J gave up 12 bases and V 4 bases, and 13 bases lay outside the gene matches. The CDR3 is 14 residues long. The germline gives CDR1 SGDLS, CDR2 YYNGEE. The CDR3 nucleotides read TGTGCCAGCAGCCCCCGCGGGAGCTACGGGGGGCAGTTCTTC. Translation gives CASSPRGSYGGQFF. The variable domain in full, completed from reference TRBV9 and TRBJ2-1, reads DSGVTQTPKHLITATGQRVTLRCSPRSGDLSVYWYQQSLDQGLQFLIQYYNGEERAKGNILERFSAQQFPDLHSELNLSSLELGDSALYFCASSPRGSYGGQFFGPGTRLTVL.

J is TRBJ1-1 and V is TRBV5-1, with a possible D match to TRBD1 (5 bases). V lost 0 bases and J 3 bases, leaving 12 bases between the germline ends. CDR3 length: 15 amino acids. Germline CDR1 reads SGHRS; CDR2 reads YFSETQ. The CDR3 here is CASSLAGRGDTEAFF. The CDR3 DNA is TGCGCCAGCAGCTTGGCCGGGCGGGGGGACACTGAAGCTTTCTTT.

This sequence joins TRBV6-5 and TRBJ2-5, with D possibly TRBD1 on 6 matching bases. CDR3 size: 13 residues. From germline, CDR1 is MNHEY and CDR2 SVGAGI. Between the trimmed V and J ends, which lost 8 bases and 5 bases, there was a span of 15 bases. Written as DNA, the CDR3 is TGTGCCAGCGGTATACAGGGAAGGGAGACCCAGTACTTC. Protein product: CASGIQGRETQYF.

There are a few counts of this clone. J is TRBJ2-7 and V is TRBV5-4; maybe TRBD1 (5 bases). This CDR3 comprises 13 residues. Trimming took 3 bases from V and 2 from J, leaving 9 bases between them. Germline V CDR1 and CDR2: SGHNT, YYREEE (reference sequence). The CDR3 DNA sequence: TGTGCCAGCAGCTCCAAGGGGACCTACGAGCAGTACTTC. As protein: CASSSKGTYEQYF.